The clone carrying this TCR beta chain was seen a few times. Its antigen is still unknown. MiXCR, applied by TCRdb to the reads, yields one record per CDR3 protein. The sample has about 62,000 distinct CDR3 sequences, less than 70% seen once. Germline-derived CDR1 and CDR2 are KGHDR and SFDVKD. This CDR3 region has 16 residues. V dropped 4 bases and J dropped 4 bases, with 17 bases sitting between them. These data belong to a study of type 1 regulatory T cells. Turning to the study itself: T-allo10 is an in vitro-generated, Tr1-enriched CD4 T cell product specific for alloantigen. The study's findings and limits: Compared with non-Tr1 cells, Tr1 cells showed a narrower TCR repertoire.

The TCR originated in a human donor in good health. The sequencing sample was made of cultured non-Tr1 T cells, either the whole culture or a sorted T cell fraction (not recorded which). This chain joins TRBV24-1 and TRBJ2-3, with D unclear. CDR3 residues: CATSDARALRADTQYF. CDR3 nucleotide sequence: TGTGCCACCAGTGACGCCCGGGCCCTAAGGGCAGATACGCAGTATTTT.